This T cell receptor beta chain derives from a study of cytomegalovirus exposure and HLA in healthy donors. This clone was recorded once. Trimming at V came to 3 bases and at J to 5 bases, leaving 9 bases not matched to a gene. This CDR3 spans 16 amino acids. The germline V gene has CDR1 SGDLS and CDR2 YYNGEE. Repertoires were generated with immunoSEQ multiplex PCR, while TCRdb's copy carries only in-frame clones and drops some. The sample contains 190,000 or so clones, roughly four fifths of which appear only once. The sequencing sample was made of PBMCs. This chain connects TRBV9 to TRBJ2-1, with TRBD2 identical over 9 bases. The sequence derives from a woman aged 18-29 years in good health and CMV-seropositive. The CDR3 sequence: CASSAYSGGGNNEQFF. CDR3 sequence (DNA): TGTGCCAGCAGCGCATATAGCGGGGGCGGTAACAATGAGCAGTTCTTC.